The rows below give T cell receptor beta chains drawn from one sample of a study of T-cell reconstitution after alpha-beta-depleted transplantation in children. MiXCR, applied by TCRdb to the PCR reads, yields one record per CDR3 protein. This table has some 600,000 distinct CDR3 sequences, approximately 17% appearing once. The sample here was PBMCs from the stem cell graft donor, taken from the stem cell graft. The receptors come from a human donor who donated a stem cell graft to a child with acute myeloid leukemia. CDR3s include the opening cysteine and the closing phenylalanine or tryptophan. The D gene is left open where the match is weak. For some rows the clone size is stated as once, few or many, or as a class when expanded; others skip it.

DNA | CDR3 | V | size | D | J
TGTGCCAGCAGTGAACCGACCCAGGGGCGAGACTATGGCTACACCTTC | CASSEPTQGRDYGYTF | TRBV25-1 | few | . | TRBJ1-2
TGCAGCGTCCCGGGGGGGACTGAAGCTTTCTTT | CSVPGGTEAFF | TRBV29-1 | many | . | TRBJ1-1
TGCGCCAGCAGCCAAGCAGGACTGCCCAATCAGCCCCAGCATTTT | CASSQAGLPNQPQHF | TRBV4-1 | . | . | TRBJ1-5
TGTGCCAGCAGCCTCCAAGGATCCTACAATGAGCAGTTCTTC | CASSLQGSYNEQFF | TRBV12-3/TRBV12-4 | many | . | TRBJ2-1
TGTGCCACCAGCCCGAACAAGAGCAATCAGCCCCAGCATTTT | CATSPNKSNQPQHF | TRBV24-1 | few | . | TRBJ1-5
TGTGCCAGCAGCTTACTAGCGGGGGAGGGAGAGACCCAGTACTTC | CASSLLAGEGETQYF | TRBV12-3/TRBV12-4 | few | TRBD2 | TRBJ2-5
TGTGCCAGCAATCTAGCGGGGGGGCCGTGGACCGGGGAGCTGTTTTTT | CASNLAGGPWTGELFF | TRBV27 | few | TRBD2 | TRBJ2-2
TGCAGTGCTAGAGCACTAGCGGGGACCTACGAGCAGTACTTC | CSARALAGTYEQYF | TRBV20-1 | many | TRBD2 | TRBJ2-7
TGCAGCGTTTACAGCGGGGGCGATGAGCAGTTCTTC | CSVYSGGDEQFF | TRBV29-1 | many | TRBD2 | TRBJ2-1
TGTGCCAGCAGCTTCCCCTTAGAGCGCGGCACAGATACGCAGTATTTT | CASSFPLERGTDTQYF | TRBV7-6 | many | . | TRBJ2-3
TGCAGTGCTAGAGCCGGGGGCCCGGGGACCCAGTACTTC | CSARAGGPGTQYF | TRBV20-1 | . | . | TRBJ2-5
TGCGCCAGCAGCTTAGGGACGGAGAAGAGCAATGAGCAGTTCTTC | CASSLGTEKSNEQFF | TRBV5-1 | many | . | TRBJ2-1
TGCAGTGCTTTGCCCCTAGCTGGGACCCAGTACTTC | CSALPLAGTQYF | TRBV20-1 | many | . | TRBJ2-5
TGTGCCAGCAGCTTAGCGCCTCTCGCCGGGGGGGCCGCAGATACGCAGTATTTT | CASSLAPLAGGAADTQYF | TRBV7-2 | . | TRBD2 | TRBJ2-3
TGTGCCAGCAGCTTATCGGGGTTTTCCTCCTACGAGCAGTACTTC | CASSLSGFSSYEQYF | TRBV7-2 | . | . | TRBJ2-7
TGTGCCAGCAGTGAGCAGGCCAATGAGCAGTTCTTC | CASSEQANEQFF | TRBV6-1 | few | . | TRBJ2-1
TGTGCCAGCAGTGGGGACCAAGCTGAAGCTTTCTTT | CASSGDQAEAFF | TRBV12-3/TRBV12-4 | . | . | TRBJ1-1
TGCAGTGTCCAAAACAAGATACAAGAGACCCAGTACTTC | CSVQNKIQETQYF | TRBV20-1 | many | . | TRBJ2-5
TGCGCCAGCAGCCAAGACTTACCGCAGGGTTCCACTGAAGCTTTCTTT | CASSQDLPQGSTEAFF | TRBV4-1 | . | . | TRBJ1-1
TGCAGTGCTAGCCCGGGACAGGGGTTACCTGAAGCTTTCTTT | CSASPGQGLPEAFF | TRBV20-1 | many | TRBD1 | TRBJ1-1
TGCAGTGCTAGAGATCGCGCAGGGATAGGCAATCAGCCCCAGCATTTT | CSARDRAGIGNQPQHF | TRBV20-1 | many | . | TRBJ1-5
TGTGCCAGCAGCCAGGATGGGAGGGCCGGTGGCTACACCTTC | CASSQDGRAGGYTF | TRBV28 | few | . | TRBJ1-2
TGTGCCAGCAGTCTCCCGAGGCGAGGCTACACCTTC | CASSLPRRGYTF | TRBV12-3/TRBV12-4 | few | . | TRBJ1-2
TGCAGTGCTAGAGAAAACATCAGGGTCGACGATGGCTACACCTTC | CSARENIRVDDGYTF | TRBV20-1 | many | . | TRBJ1-2
TGTGCCAGCAGTTACGGACCGGCATTGGACAGGGGAGCCCAGTACTTC | CASSYGPALDRGAQYF | TRBV12-3/TRBV12-4 | . | TRBD1 | TRBJ2-4
TGTGCCAGCACCAGACTGACTACAAACTATGGCTACACCTTC | CASTRLTTNYGYTF | TRBV12-3/TRBV12-4 | . | . | TRBJ1-2
TGTGCCAGCAGCCGATCAGGGGATACGCAGTATTTT | CASSRSGDTQYF | TRBV7-2 | many | . | TRBJ2-3
TGCAGTGCCACTCCGGGACTAGCGGGAACCTACGAGCAGTACTTC | CSATPGLAGTYEQYF | TRBV20-1 | many | TRBD2 | TRBJ2-7
TGTGCCAGCAGCTTCGGGACAGCGGGGGGGGATACGCAGTATTTT | CASSFGTAGGDTQYF | TRBV12-3/TRBV12-4 | . | TRBD2 | TRBJ2-3
TGTGCCAGCAGTTACACGGGTGGACAGGGGGAGACCCAGTACTTC | CASSYTGGQGETQYF | TRBV6-5 | many | TRBD1 | TRBJ2-5
TGCAGTGCTTTAACTAGCGTGGAGACCCAGTACTTC | CSALTSVETQYF | TRBV20-1 | . | TRBD2 | TRBJ2-5
TGTGCCAGCAGCCCCCCCTCGGGTATCCTCGAGCAGTACTTC | CASSPPSGILEQYF | TRBV11-3 | . | . | TRBJ2-7
TGTGCCAGCAGTTTAAGGACAGGGCTCCTCGAGCAGTACTTC | CASSLRTGLLEQYF | TRBV27 | few | TRBD1 | TRBJ2-7
TGTGCCAGCACCAAGAACGCCAGGGTCGGGACCGGGGAGCTGTTTTTT | CASTKNARVGTGELFF | TRBV6-5 | many | . | TRBJ2-2
TGTGCCAGCAGTGTTCTGGGGGGACAGGGCCAAGAGACCCAGTACTTC | CASSVLGGQGQETQYF | TRBV6-1 | . | TRBD1 | TRBJ2-5
TGCAGCGTTTGGATGGGGGGCAGCAATCAGCCCCAGCATTTT | CSVWMGGSNQPQHF | TRBV29-1 | . | . | TRBJ1-5
TGTGCCAGCAGCAACCAGGGGGACGCTAACTATGGCTACACCTTC | CASSNQGDANYGYTF | TRBV21-1 | . | . | TRBJ1-2
TGCAGTGCTCCCTCCTGGGCAGATACGCAGTATTTT | CSAPSWADTQYF | TRBV20-1 | many | . | TRBJ2-3
TGTGCCACCAGAGGGGCGGGGGCGGCGGACAATGAGCAGTTCTTC | CATRGAGAADNEQFF | TRBV24-1 | many | . | TRBJ2-1
TGTGCCAGCAGTATCCTAGCGGGGGACGGTGGCTCCTACAATGAGCAGTTCTTC | CASSILAGDGGSYNEQFF | TRBV6-2/TRBV6-3 | . | TRBD2 | TRBJ2-1
TGTGCCACCAGCAGAGGACGTCTAGCTTCGGACCTAGCCAAAAACATTCAGTACTTC | CATSRGRLASDLAKNIQYF | TRBV15 | few | . | TRBJ2-4
TGTGCCAGCAGCCAAAGAGGCGGAGGCTTCACCGGGGAGCTGTTTTTT | CASSQRGGGFTGELFF | TRBV3-1 | few | . | TRBJ2-2
TGTGCCAGCAGCGGAAGGTCGACCTGGGACAGGCCAGATACGCAGTATTTT | CASSGRSTWDRPDTQYF | TRBV11-2 | . | TRBD1 | TRBJ2-3
TGTGCCAGCAGCCAAGCCAGGGGGCGCGACAATGAGCAGTTCTTC | CASSQARGRDNEQFF | TRBV4-2 | few | TRBD1 | TRBJ2-1